This paragraph covers one T cell receptor beta chain sequence. Its specificity is unknown. Vbeta (60) and Jbeta (13) primers were used in the PCR. TCRdb's table, derived via immunoSEQ multiplex PCR, lists solely in-frame clones and lacks some. The table shows approximately 170,000 clones, with roughly 73% occurring only once. This sample is part of a study of cytomegalovirus exposure and HLA in healthy donors. Study-level background: Of all 400 or so donors who were genotyped, about 84% belonged to the Caucasian-associated ancestry cluster.

Trimming removed 11 bases at V and 2 bases at J, with 20 bases between. Per the germline V gene, CDR1 is SSHAT and CDR2 is FNYEAQ (reference sequence). This CDR3 region has 15 residues. Study observations and caveats: Evidence from a later analysis indicated that most CMV-associated TCR beta chains looked HLA-restricted. It was reportedly the case that the classifier diagnosed cytomegalovirus status with high specificity and sensitivity. Most of the TCR beta V segments (in an earlier analysis) were productive either about 90% or about 30% of the time.

The genes are TRBV7-7 and TRBJ2-3, with D unresolved. This TCR came from a female donor in good health and CMV-seronegative. The material sequenced was PBMCs. This CDR3 is CAVSGQAPFTDTQYF. CDR3 nucleotides: TGTGCCGTCTCCGGCCAGGCACCTTTCACAGATACGCAGTATTTT.